This T cell receptor beta chain was sequenced in a study of blood T cell repertoires in COVID-19. At the level of the study: PBMCs, B-cell-depleted T cells, or T cells provided the cDNA or gDNA that made up the material.

After removal of 1 base from V and 5 bases from J, the junction contained 7 bases not matched to a gene. The CDR3 has 16 amino acids. Germline CDR1 and CDR2: LNHDA and SQIVND (reference sequence). The data were produced by immunoSEQ multiplex PCR, yet TCRdb's version contains in-frame clones alone and is incomplete. Here the sample spans some 180,000 clones, roughly 84% being singletons. This rearrangement joins TRBV19 to TRBJ2-5; 10 nucleotides line up with TRBD2. The sequence derives from a woman aged 40-49 years with COVID-19, enrolled during active disease. Material for sequencing was peripheral blood. CDR3 nucleotides: TGTGCCAGTAGTATAGGCCAGCGGGGGGGCCGGGAGACCCAGTACTTC. This sequence encodes CASSIGQRGGRETQYF.